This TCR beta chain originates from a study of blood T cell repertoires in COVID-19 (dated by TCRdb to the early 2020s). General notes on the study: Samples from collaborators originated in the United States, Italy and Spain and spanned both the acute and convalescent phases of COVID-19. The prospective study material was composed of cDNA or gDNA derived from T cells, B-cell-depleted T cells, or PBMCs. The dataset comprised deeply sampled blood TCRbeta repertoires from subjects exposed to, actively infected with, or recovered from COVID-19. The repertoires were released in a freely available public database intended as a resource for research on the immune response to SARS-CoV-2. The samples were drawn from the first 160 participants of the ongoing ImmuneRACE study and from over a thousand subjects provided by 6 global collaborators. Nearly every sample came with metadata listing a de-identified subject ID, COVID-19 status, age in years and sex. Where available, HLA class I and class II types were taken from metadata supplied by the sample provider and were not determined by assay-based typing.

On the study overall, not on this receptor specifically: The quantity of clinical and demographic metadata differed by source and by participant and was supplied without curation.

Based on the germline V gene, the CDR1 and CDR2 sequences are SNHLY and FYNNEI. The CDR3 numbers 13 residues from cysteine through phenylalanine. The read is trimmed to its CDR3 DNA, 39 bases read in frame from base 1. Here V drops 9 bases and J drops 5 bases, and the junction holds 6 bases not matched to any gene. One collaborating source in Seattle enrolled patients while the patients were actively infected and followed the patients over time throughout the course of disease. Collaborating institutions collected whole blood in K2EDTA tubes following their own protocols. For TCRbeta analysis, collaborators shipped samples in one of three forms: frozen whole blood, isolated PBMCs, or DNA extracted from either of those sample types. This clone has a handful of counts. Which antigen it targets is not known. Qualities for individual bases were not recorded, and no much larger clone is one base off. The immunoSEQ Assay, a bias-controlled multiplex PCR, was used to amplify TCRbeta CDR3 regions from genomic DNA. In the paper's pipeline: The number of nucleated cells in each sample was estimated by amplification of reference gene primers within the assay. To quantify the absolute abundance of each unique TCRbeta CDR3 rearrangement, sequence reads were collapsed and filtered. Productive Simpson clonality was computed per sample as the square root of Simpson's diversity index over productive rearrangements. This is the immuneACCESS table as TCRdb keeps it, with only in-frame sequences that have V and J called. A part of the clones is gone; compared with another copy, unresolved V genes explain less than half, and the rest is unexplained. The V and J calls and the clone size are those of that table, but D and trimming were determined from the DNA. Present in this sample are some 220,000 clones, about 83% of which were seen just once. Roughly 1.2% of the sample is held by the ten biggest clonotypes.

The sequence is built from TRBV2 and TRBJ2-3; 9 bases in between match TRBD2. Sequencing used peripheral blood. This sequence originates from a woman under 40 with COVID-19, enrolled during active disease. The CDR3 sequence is CARASGEGDTQYF. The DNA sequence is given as TGTGCCAGGGCTAGCGGGGAAGGAGATACGCAGTATTTT.